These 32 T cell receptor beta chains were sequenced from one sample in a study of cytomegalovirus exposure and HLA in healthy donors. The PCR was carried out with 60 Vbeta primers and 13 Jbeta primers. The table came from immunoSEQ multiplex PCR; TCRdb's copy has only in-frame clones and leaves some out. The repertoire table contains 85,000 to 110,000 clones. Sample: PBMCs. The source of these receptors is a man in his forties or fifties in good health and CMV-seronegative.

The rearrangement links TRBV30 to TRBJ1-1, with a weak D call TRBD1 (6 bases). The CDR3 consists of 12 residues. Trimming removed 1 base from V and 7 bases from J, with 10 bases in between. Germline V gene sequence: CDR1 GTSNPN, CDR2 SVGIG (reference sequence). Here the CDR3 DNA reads TGTGCCTGGAGTGCAGGGACATTTGAAGCTTTCTTT. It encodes CAWSAGTFEAFF.

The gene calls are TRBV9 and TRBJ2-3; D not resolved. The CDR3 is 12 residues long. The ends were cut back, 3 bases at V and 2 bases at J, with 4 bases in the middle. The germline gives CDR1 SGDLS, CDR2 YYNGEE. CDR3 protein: CASSAYTDTQYF. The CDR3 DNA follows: TGTGCCAGCAGCGCTTACACAGATACGCAGTATTTT.

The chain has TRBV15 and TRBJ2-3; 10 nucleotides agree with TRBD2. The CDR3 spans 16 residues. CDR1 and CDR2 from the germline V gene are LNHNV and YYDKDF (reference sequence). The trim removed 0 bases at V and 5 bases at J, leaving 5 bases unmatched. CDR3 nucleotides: TGTGCCACCAGCAGAGACGGAGCGGGGGGGCTAGATACGCAGTATTTT. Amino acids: CATSRDGAGGLDTQYF.

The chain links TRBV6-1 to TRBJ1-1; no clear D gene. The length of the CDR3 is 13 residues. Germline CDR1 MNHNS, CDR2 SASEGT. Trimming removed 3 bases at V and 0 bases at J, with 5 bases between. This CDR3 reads CASSDQLNTEAFF. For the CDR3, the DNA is TGTGCCAGCAGTGATCAGTTGAACACTGAAGCTTTCTTT.

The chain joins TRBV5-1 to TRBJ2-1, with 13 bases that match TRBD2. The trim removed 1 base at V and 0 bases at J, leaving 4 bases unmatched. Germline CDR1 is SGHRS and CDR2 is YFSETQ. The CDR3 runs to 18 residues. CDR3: CASSLRTSGGSSYNEQFF. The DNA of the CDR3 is TGCGCCAGCAGCTTGCGGACTAGCGGGGGCAGCTCCTACAATGAGCAGTTCTTC. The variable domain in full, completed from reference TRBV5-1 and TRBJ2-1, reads KAGVTQTPRYLIKTRGQQVTLSCSPISGHRSVSWYQQTPGQGLQFLFEYFSETQRNKGNFPGRFSGRQFSNSRSEMNVSTLELGDSALYLCASSLRTSGGSSYNEQFFGPGTRLTVL.

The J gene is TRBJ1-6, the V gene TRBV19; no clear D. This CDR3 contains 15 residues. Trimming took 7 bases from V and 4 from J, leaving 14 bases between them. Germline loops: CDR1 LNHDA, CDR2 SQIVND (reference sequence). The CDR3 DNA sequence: TGTGCCAGTACCCTTGAGGTGGCATATAATTCACCCCTCCACTTT. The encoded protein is CASTLEVAYNSPLHF. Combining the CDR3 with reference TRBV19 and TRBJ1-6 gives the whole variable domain DGGITQSPKYLFRKEGQNVTLSCEQNLNHDAMYWYRQDPGQGLRLIYYSQIVNDFQKGDIAEGYSVSREKKESFPLTVTSAQKNPTAFYLCASTLEVAYNSPLHFGNGTRLTVT.

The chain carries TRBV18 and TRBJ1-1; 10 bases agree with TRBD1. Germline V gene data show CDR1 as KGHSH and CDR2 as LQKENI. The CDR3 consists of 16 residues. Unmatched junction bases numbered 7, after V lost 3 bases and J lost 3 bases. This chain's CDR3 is CASSPYRQGADTEAFF. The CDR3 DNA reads TGTGCCAGCTCACCCTATAGACAGGGGGCGGACACTGAAGCTTTCTTT. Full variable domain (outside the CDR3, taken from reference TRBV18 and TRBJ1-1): NAGVMQNPRHLVRRRGQEARLRCSPMKGHSHVYWYRQLPEEGLKFMVYLQKENIIDESGMPKERFSAEFPKEGPSILRIQQVVRGDSAAYFCASSPYRQGADTEAFFGQGTRLTVV.

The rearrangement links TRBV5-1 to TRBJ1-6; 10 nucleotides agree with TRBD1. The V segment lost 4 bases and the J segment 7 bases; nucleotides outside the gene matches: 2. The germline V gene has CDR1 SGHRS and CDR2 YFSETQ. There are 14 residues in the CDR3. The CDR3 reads CASSLDRGNSPLHF. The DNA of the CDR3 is TGCGCCAGCAGCCTGGACAGGGGGAATTCACCCCTCCACTTT.

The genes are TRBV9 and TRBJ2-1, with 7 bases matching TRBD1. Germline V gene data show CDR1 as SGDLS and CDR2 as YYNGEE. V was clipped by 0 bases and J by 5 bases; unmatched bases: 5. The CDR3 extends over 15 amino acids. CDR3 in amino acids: CASSVATGTDNEQFF. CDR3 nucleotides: TGTGCCAGCAGCGTAGCAACCGGGACAGACAATGAGCAGTTCTTC.

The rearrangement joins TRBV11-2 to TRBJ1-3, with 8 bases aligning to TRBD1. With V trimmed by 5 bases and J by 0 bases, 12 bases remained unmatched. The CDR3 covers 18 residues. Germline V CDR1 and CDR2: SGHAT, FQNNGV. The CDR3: CASSPRTGQGFSGNTIYF. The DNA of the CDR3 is TGTGCCAGCAGCCCCCGGACAGGGCAGGGGTTCTCTGGAAACACCATATATTTT.

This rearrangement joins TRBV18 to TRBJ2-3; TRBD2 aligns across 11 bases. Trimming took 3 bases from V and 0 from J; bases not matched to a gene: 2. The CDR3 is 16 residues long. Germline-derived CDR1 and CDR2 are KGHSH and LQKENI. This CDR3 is CASSPLAGGSTDTQYF. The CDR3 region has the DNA TGTGCCAGCTCACCCTTAGCGGGGGGGAGCACAGATACGCAGTATTTT. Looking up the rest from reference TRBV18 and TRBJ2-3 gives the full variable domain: NAGVMQNPRHLVRRRGQEARLRCSPMKGHSHVYWYRQLPEEGLKFMVYLQKENIIDESGMPKERFSAEFPKEGPSILRIQQVVRGDSAAYFCASSPLAGGSTDTQYFGPGTRLTVL.

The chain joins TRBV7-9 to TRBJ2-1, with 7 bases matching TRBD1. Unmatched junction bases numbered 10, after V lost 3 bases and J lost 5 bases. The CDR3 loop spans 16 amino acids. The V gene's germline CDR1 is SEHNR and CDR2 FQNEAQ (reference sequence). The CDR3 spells CASSLFEGATHNEQFF. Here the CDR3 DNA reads TGTGCCAGCAGCTTGTTTGAGGGGGCGACTCACAATGAGCAGTTCTTC.

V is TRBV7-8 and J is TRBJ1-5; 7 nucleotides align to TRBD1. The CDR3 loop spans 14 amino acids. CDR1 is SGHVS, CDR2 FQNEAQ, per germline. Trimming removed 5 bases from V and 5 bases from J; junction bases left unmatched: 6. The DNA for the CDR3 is TGTGCCAGCAGCAAGACAGGGACTGATCAGCCCCAGCATTTT. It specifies CASSKTGTDQPQHF.

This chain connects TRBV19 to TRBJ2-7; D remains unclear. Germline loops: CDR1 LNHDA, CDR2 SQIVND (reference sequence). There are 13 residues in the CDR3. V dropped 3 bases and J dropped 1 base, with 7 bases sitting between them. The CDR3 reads CASSMGRSYEQYF. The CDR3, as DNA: TGTGCCAGTAGTATGGGCCGATCCTACGAGCAGTACTTC.

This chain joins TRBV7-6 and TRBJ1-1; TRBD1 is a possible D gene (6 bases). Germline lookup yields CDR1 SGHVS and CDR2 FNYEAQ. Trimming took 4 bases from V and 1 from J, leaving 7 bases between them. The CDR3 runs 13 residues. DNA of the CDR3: TGTGCCAGCAGCTCGACAGGGAACACTGAAGCTTTCTTT. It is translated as CASSSTGNTEAFF.

This CDR3 reads CAWSSSAAYNEQFF. The DNA for the CDR3 is TGTGCCTGGAGCTCTAGCGCGGCCTACAATGAGCAGTTCTTC. V usage is TRBV30 and J usage is TRBJ2-1; a weak D match, TRBD2 (6 bases). V was cut by 3 bases and J by 2 bases, with 11 bases left in between. Per the germline V gene, CDR1 is GTSNPN and CDR2 is SVGIG (reference sequence). The CDR3 runs 14 residues. The complete variable domain, with remaining parts taken from reference TRBV30 and TRBJ2-1, reads SQTIHQWPATLVQPVGSPLSLECTVEGTSNPNLYWYRQAAGRGLQLLFYSVGIGQISSEVPQNLSASRPQDRQFILSSKKLLLSDSGFYLCAWSSSAAYNEQFFGPGTRLTVL.

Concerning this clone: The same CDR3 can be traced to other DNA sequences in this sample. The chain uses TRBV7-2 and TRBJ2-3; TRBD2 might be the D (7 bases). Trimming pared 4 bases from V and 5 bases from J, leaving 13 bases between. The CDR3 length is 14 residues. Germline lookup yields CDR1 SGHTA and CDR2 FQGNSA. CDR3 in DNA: TGTGCCAGCAGCTCCCGGGGGGCAAAAGATACGCAGTATTTT. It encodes CASSSRGAKDTQYF.

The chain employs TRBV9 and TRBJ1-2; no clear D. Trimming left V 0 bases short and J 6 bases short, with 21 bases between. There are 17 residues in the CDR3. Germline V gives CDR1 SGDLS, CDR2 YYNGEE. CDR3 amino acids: CASSVEVYADNFDGYTF. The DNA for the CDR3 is TGTGCCAGCAGCGTAGAGGTTTATGCAGACAACTTCGATGGCTACACCTTC.

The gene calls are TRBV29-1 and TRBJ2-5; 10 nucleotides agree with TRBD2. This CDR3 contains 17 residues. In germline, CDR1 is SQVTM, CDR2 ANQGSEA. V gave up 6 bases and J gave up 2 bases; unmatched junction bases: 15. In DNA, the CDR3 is TGCAGCGTCAATGACCCCCTCCCACTAGCGGGGCAAGAGACCCAGTACTTC. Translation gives CSVNDPLPLAGQETQYF.

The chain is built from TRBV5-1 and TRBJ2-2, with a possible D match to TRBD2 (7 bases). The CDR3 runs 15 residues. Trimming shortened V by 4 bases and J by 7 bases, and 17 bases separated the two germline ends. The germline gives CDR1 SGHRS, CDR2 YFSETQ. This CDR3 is CASSPGRGAIGELFF. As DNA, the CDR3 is TGCGCCAGCAGCCCAGGACGGGGGGCGATCGGGGAGCTGTTTTTT.

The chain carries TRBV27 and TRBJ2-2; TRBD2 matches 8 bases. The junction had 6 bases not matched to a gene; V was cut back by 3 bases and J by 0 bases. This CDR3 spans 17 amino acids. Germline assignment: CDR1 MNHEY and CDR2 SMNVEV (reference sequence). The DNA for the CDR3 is TGTGCCAGCAGTTTTTTTAGAGCGGGGGCGAACACCGGGGAGCTGTTTTTT. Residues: CASSFFRAGANTGELFF.

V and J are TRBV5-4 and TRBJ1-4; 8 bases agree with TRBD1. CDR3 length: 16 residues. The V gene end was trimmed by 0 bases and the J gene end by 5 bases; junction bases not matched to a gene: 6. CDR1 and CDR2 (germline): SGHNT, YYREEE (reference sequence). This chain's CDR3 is CASSLGGRTGNEKLFF. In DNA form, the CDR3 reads TGTGCCAGCAGCTTGGGGGGTCGGACAGGGAATGAAAAACTGTTTTTT.

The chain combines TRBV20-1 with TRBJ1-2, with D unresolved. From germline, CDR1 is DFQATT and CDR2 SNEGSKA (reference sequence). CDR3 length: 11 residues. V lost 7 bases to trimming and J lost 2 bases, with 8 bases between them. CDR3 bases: TGCAGTGTAGCGGGAAACTATGGCTACACCTTC. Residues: CSVAGNYGYTF.

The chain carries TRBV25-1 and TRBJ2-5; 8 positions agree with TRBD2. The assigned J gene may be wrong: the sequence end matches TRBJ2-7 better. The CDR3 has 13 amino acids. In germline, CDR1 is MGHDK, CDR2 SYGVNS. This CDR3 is CASSPGGDSEQYF. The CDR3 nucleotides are TGTGCCAGCAGTCCCGGGGGGGATTCCGAGCAGTACTTC.

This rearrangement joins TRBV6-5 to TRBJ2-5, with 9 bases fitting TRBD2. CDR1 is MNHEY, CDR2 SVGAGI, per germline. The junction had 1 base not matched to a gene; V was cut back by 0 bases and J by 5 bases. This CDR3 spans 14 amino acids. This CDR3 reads CASSYSSGGETQYF. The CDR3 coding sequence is TGTGCCAGCAGTTACTCGAGCGGGGGGGAGACCCAGTACTTC.

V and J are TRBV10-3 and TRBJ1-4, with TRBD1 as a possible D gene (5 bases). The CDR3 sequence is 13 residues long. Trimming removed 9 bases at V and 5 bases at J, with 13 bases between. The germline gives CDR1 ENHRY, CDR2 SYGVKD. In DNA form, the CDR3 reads TGTGCCATGCGGCGGGACCCGAATGAAAAACTGTTTTTT. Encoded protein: CAMRRDPNEKLFF.

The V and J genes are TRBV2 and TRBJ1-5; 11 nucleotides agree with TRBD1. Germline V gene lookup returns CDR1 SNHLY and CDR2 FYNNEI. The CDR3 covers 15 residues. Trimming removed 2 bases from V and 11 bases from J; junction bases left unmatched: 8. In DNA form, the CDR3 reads TGTGCCAGCAGTGAAAGGACAGGGGGCATTTGGGCCCAGCATTTT. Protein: CASSERTGGIWAQHF.

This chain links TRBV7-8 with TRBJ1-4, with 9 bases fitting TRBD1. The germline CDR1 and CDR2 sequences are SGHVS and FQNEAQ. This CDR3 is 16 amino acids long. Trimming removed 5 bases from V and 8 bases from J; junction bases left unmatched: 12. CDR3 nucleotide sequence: TGTGCCAGCAGCCCGACGAGGGACAGGGTGAGGGAAAAACTGTTTTTT. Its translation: CASSPTRDRVREKLFF.

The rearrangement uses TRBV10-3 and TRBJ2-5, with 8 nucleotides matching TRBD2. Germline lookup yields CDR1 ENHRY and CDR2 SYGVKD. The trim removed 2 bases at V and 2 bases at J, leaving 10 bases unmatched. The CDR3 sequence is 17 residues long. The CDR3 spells CAISERAGAPQQETQYF. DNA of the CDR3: TGTGCCATCAGTGAGCGAGCGGGAGCCCCGCAGCAAGAGACCCAGTACTTC.

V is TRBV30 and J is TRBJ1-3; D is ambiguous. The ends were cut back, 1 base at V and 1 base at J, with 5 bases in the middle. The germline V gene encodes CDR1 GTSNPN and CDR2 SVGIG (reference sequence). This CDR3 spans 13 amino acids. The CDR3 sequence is CAWSANSGNTIYF. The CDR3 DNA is TGTGCCTGGAGTGCAAATTCTGGAAACACCATATATTTT.

The CDR3 nucleotides read TGTGCCAGTAGAAAAACCAATACAGCGAACACTGAAGCTTTCTTT. It is translated as CASRKTNTANTEAFF. The chain carries TRBV19 and TRBJ1-1, with D unresolved. The CDR3 is made up of 15 amino acids. From germline, CDR1 is LNHDA and CDR2 SQIVND (reference sequence). Between the trimmed V and J ends, which lost 6 bases and 1 base, there was a span of 15 bases.

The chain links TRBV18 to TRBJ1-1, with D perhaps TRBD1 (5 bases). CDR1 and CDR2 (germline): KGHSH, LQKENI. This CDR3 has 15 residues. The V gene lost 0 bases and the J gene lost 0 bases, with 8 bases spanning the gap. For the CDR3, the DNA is TGTGCCAGCTCACCACCCCGGGGGTTGAACACTGAAGCTTTCTTT. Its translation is CASSPPRGLNTEAFF.